This T cell receptor (beta chain) was profiled in a study of OX40 agonist ivuxolimab in advanced cancers. Libraries were prepared by immunoSEQ multiplex PCR; TCRdb keeps only in-frame clonotypes and omits some of them. Of tens of thousands of clones in the sample, about nine tenths were seen once. CDR1 is SNHLY, CDR2 FYNNEI, per germline. V was pared by 5 bases and J by 3 bases, with 10 bases between. This CDR3 contains 13 residues. The rearrangement joins TRBV2 to TRBJ1-1; the D gene is possibly TRBD1 (5 bases). Sample: CD4+ or CD8+ T cells sorted from blood, taken in a trial of the OX40 agonist ivuxolimab. The clonotype comes from an adult with an advanced solid tumor such as melanoma, head and neck, liver or kidney cancer. This chain's CDR3 is CASSWDGYTEAFF. CDR3 sequence (DNA): TGTGCCAGCAGTTGGGACGGATACACTGAAGCTTTCTTT.